A single sample gave rise to the 27 T cell receptor beta chains below, sequenced in a study of T-cell reconstitution after alpha-beta-depleted transplantation in children (dated by TCRdb to 2016 to 2017). Preparation of the library involved PCR. These reads were obtained on an Illumina HiSeq 2500. Molecular barcoding was employed in the preparation of TCR libraries, with unique molecular identifiers being used to normalize TCRbeta repertoire quantification. TCRdb handled the public reads itself, with Q25 trimming in fastp and clone calling in MiXCR, and kept productive beta chains. Rows are unified per CDR3 protein, each entry keeping the most common DNA and genes. The sample data list approximately 520,000 distinct CDR3 sequences, and 32% of these were observed just once. Of the sample, more than 2% falls within the top ten clones. The sequencing here drew on PBMCs from the stem cell graft donor, taken from the stem cell graft. These receptor sequences come from a human donor who donated a stem cell graft to a child with aplastic anemia.

The J gene is TRBJ2-1, the V gene TRBV4-1; TRBD2 agrees at 7 bases. J was trimmed by 9 bases and V by 0 bases; bases with no gene match: 8. Germline V gene sequence: CDR1 MGHRA, CDR2 YSYEKL. The length of the CDR3 is 15 residues. The CDR3 is CASSQDVGLVIEQFF. For the CDR3, the DNA is TGCGCCAGCAGCCAAGATGTCGGACTAGTGATTGAGCAGTTCTTC.

This clonotype has just a few counts. The chain uses TRBV29-1 and TRBJ1-1; no definite D call. CDR1 and CDR2 (germline): SQVTM, ANQGSEA. Deletions cut 7 bases from V and 3 bases from J, with 15 bases between. This CDR3 spans 13 amino acids. The CDR3 coding sequence is TGCAGCGGTCGATGGGCTAGTTACACTGAAGCTTTCTTT. Residues: CSGRWASYTEAFF.

The chain joins TRBV7-2 to TRBJ1-5; no clear D. Trimming left V 2 bases short and J 6 bases short, with 8 bases between. This CDR3 spans 13 amino acids. Looked up from germline, CDR1 is SGHTA and CDR2 is FQGNSA. This CDR3 is CASSLSGVQPQHF. DNA for the CDR3: TGTGCCAGCAGCTTAAGCGGGGTTCAGCCCCAGCATTTT.

The V gene is TRBV5-6, the J gene TRBJ2-6; TRBD2 might be the D (6 bases). Trimming took off 0 bases at V and 4 bases at J, with 11 bases between the two ends. Germline CDR1 SGHDT, CDR2 YYEEEE. This CDR3 spans 16 amino acids. Written as DNA, the CDR3 is TGTGCCAGCAGCTTGGGCGGGGATACAGGGGCCAACGTCCTGACTTTC. Its translation is CASSLGGDTGANVLTF.

This clonotype was found a few times. V gene TRBV7-2 combines with J gene TRBJ2-1, with 9 nucleotides matching TRBD2. The J segment lost 6 bases and the V segment lost 1 base, leaving 4 bases of the junction unmatched. In germline, CDR1 is SGHTA, CDR2 FQGNSA. This CDR3 region has 15 residues. This CDR3 reads CASSLVAGDPNEQFF. DNA of the CDR3: TGTGCCAGCAGCTTAGTAGCGGGAGATCCCAATGAGCAGTTCTTC.

This chain joins TRBV25-1 and TRBJ2-3; no reliable D call. Germline lookup yields CDR1 MGHDK and CDR2 SYGVNS. There are 13 residues in the CDR3. V lost 0 bases to trimming and J lost 5 bases, with 6 bases between them. CDR3 nucleotide sequence: TGTGCCAGCAGTGAATATATCTTAGATACGCAGTATTTT. Its translation is CASSEYILDTQYF.

The chain links TRBV4-1 to TRBJ2-1; D is undetermined. The CDR3 covers 15 residues. The germline gives CDR1 MGHRA, CDR2 YSYEKL. V lost 0 bases to trimming and J lost 5 bases, with 11 bases between them. The CDR3 DNA follows: TGCGCCAGCAGCCAAGAATGGGCACGGAACAATGAGCAGTTCTTC. This gives the protein CASSQEWARNNEQFF.

V is TRBV5-1 and J is TRBJ2-7; D is uncertain. This CDR3 has 14 residues. V lost 0 bases and J lost 0, with 7 bases in between. Germline-derived CDR1 and CDR2 are SGHRS and YFSETQ. In DNA, the CDR3 is TGCGCCAGCAGCTTGGCCAGGAGCTCCTACGAGCAGTACTTC. Amino acid sequence: CASSLARSSYEQYF.

This clonotype was counted between two and nine times. This chain connects TRBV15 to TRBJ2-3; unclear D gene. Germline values: CDR1 LNHNV, CDR2 YYDKDF (reference sequence). Trimming cost V 0 bases and J 4 bases, with 5 bases left between them. The CDR3 consists of 13 residues. The CDR3 region has the DNA TGTGCCACCAGCAGAGACATTTCAGATACGCAGTATTTT. It encodes CATSRDISDTQYF.

This clonotype was seen a handful of times. The chain has TRBV5-1 and TRBJ2-5; 14 positions match TRBD2. Per the germline V gene, CDR1 is SGHRS and CDR2 is YFSETQ. Trimming at V came to 4 bases and at J to 7 bases, leaving 6 bases not matched to a gene. This CDR3 comprises 15 residues. CDR3 amino acids: CASSQGLAGVGTQYF. CDR3 in DNA: TGCGCCAGCAGCCAGGGACTAGCGGGAGTCGGGACCCAGTACTTC.

The rearrangement joins TRBV20-1 to TRBJ1-1; a possible D gene is TRBD1 (5 bases). This CDR3 is built from 11 residues. CDR1 DFQATT and CDR2 SNEGSKA come from the germline V gene (reference sequence). This chain's CDR3 is CTMPGTTEAFF. CDR3 in DNA: TGCACCATGCCAGGGACCACTGAAGCTTTCTTT.

V and J are TRBV7-9 and TRBJ1-1, with 7 positions matching TRBD1. Unmatched junction bases numbered 4, after V lost 3 bases and J lost 0 bases. The germline gives CDR1 SEHNR, CDR2 FQNEAQ (reference sequence). The length of the CDR3 is 15 residues. CDR3 in amino acids: CASSFGQEMNTEAFF. DNA for the CDR3: TGTGCCAGCAGCTTTGGACAGGAGATGAACACTGAAGCTTTCTTT.

CDR3 bases: TGTGCCAGCAGCGTAGTCACTTACGGAGAGCAGTTCTTC. Its translation is CASSVVTYGEQFF. The chain has TRBV9 and TRBJ2-1; D unclear. The length of the CDR3 is 13 residues. V was cut by 0 bases and J by 10 bases, with 11 bases left in between. CDR1 is SGDLS, CDR2 YYNGEE, per germline. Combining the CDR3 with reference TRBV9 and TRBJ2-1 gives the whole variable domain DSGVTQTPKHLITATGQRVTLRCSPRSGDLSVYWYQQSLDQGLQFLIQYYNGEERAKGNILERFSAQQFPDLHSELNLSSLELGDSALYFCASSVVTYGEQFFGPGTRLTVL.

The chain couples TRBV9 to TRBJ2-7; 7 bases agree with TRBD2. The junction had 6 bases not matched to a gene; V was cut back by 0 bases and J by 6 bases. Germline V gene lookup returns CDR1 SGDLS and CDR2 YYNGEE. This CDR3 is built from 14 residues. The CDR3 protein is CASSVDAGTTEQYF. The CDR3 region has the DNA TGTGCCAGCAGCGTAGATGCTGGGACTACCGAGCAGTACTTC.

This sequence joins TRBV7-9 and TRBJ1-3; no clear D gene. There are 15 residues in the CDR3. The V gene's germline CDR1 is SEHNR and CDR2 FQNEAQ (reference sequence). V was shortened by 5 bases and J by 4 bases, with 15 bases between the two germline ends. The CDR3 loop is CASSQKQGPGNTIYF. The CDR3 DNA reads TGTGCCAGCAGCCAGAAACAAGGACCCGGAAACACCATATATTTT. Together with reference TRBV7-9 and TRBJ1-3, the CDR3 gives the full variable domain: DTGVSQNPRHKITKRGQNVTFRCDPISEHNRLYWYRQTLGQGPEFLTYFQNEAQLEKSRLLSDRFSAERPKGSFSTLEIQRTEQGDSAMYLCASSQKQGPGNTIYFGEGSWLTVV.

The sample holds a few counts of this clonotype. DNA for the CDR3: TGTGCCAGCAGTTTCGGACTTCCCGACGAGCAGTACTTC. This sequence encodes CASSFGLPDEQYF. This chain connects TRBV28 to TRBJ2-7; the D gene is possibly TRBD2 (5 bases). CDR1 and CDR2 (germline): MDHEN, SYDVKM. CDR3 length equals 13 residues. With 3 bases removed from V and 5 bases from J, the gap between germline ends came to 11 bases.

J is TRBJ1-1 and V is TRBV7-2; D might be TRBD1 (6 bases). Germline lookup yields CDR1 SGHTA and CDR2 FQGNSA. The length of the CDR3 is 13 residues. V lost 7 bases and J lost 1, with 10 bases in between. The DNA for the CDR3 is TGTGCCAGCAAGACAGGACCGAACACTGAAGCTTTCTTT. Residues: CASKTGPNTEAFF. Full variable domain (rest looked up from reference TRBV7-2 and TRBJ1-1): GAGVSQSPSNKVTEKGKDVELRCDPISGHTALYWYRQSLGQGLEFLIYFQGNSAPDKSGLPSDRFSAERTGGSVSTLTIQRTQQEDSAVYLCASKTGPNTEAFFGQGTRLTVV.

In this sample, this clonotype turned up a few times. The V gene is TRBV3-1, the J gene TRBJ2-3; D tentatively fits TRBD1 or TRBD2 (6 bases each). The V gene's germline CDR1 is LGHDT and CDR2 YNNKEL (reference sequence). V lost 1 base to trimming and J lost 2 bases, with 10 bases between them. The CDR3 covers 15 residues. CDR3: CASSQARGVTDTQYF. CDR3 nucleotide sequence: TGTGCCAGCAGCCAAGCGAGGGGGGTCACAGATACGCAGTATTTT.

The gene calls are TRBV28 and TRBJ2-7, with 10 nucleotides matching TRBD1. Germline values: CDR1 MDHEN, CDR2 SYDVKM. V was clipped by 7 bases and J by 7 bases; unmatched bases: 10. CDR3 length: 14 residues. CDR3: CASTPAGTGEEQYF. The DNA of the CDR3 is TGTGCCAGCACTCCTGCCGGGACAGGGGAAGAGCAGTACTTC.

J is TRBJ2-1 and V is TRBV5-1, with D possibly being TRBD1 or TRBD2 (5 bases each). The CDR3 loop spans 17 amino acids. V was clipped by 4 bases and J by 0 bases, with 17 bases between them. CDR1 and CDR2 (germline): SGHRS, YFSETQ. The CDR3 spells CASSNGALESSYNEQFF. As DNA, the CDR3 is TGCGCCAGCAGCAACGGGGCGCTTGAAAGCTCCTACAATGAGCAGTTCTTC.

Only a few counts were recorded for this clonotype. This rearrangement joins TRBV27 to TRBJ1-2; 9 positions match TRBD1. Trimming cost V 8 bases and J 5 bases; bases outside gene matches: 12. The V gene's germline CDR1 is MNHEY and CDR2 SMNVEV (reference sequence). This CDR3 contains 15 residues. CDR3 protein: CASGSPVQGAYGYTF. The DNA for the CDR3 is TGTGCCAGCGGATCGCCGGTACAGGGGGCTTATGGCTACACCTTC.

This clonotype was counted only a few times. The V gene is TRBV30, the J gene TRBJ2-7, with unresolved D. The CDR3 extends over 13 amino acids. The V gene's germline CDR1 is GTSNPN and CDR2 SVGIG (reference sequence). Trimming pared 3 bases from V and 2 bases from J, leaving 11 bases between. This CDR3 is CAWSGPGPYEQYF. In DNA form, the CDR3 reads TGTGCCTGGAGCGGACCTGGGCCCTACGAGCAGTACTTC.

V gene TRBV6-2 or TRBV6-3 combines with J gene TRBJ2-7; possibly TRBD1 or TRBD2 for D (5 bases each). V dropped 2 bases and J dropped 4 bases, with 21 bases sitting between them. Germline V lookup: CDR1 MNHEY, CDR2 SVGEGT. The CDR3 consists of 17 residues. The CDR3 bases are TGTGCCAGCAGTTACACGCCCGGGACCCAGATAGGGTACGAGCAGTACGTC. It translates to CASSYTPGTQIGYEQYV.

The genes are TRBV5-1 and TRBJ2-5; tentatively, D is TRBD1 (6 bases). This CDR3 spans 14 amino acids. V was trimmed by 4 bases and J by 6 bases, leaving 16 bases between them. Germline V lookup: CDR1 SGHRS, CDR2 YFSETQ. CDR3 sequence (DNA): TGCGCCAGCAGCCAAATAGCAGGGGAAAAGACCCAGTACTTC. Translation gives CASSQIAGEKTQYF. Complete variable domain (other parts from reference TRBV5-1 and TRBJ2-5): KAGVTQTPRYLIKTRGQQVTLSCSPISGHRSVSWYQQTPGQGLQFLFEYFSETQRNKGNFPGRFSGRQFSNSRSEMNVSTLELGDSALYLCASSQIAGEKTQYFGPGTRLLVL.

This clonotype has more than one count but fewer than ten. The chain recombines TRBV29-1 with TRBJ2-6; no clear D gene. Trimming stripped 4 bases from V and 4 bases from J, with 5 bases between. Per germline, CDR1 SQVTM and CDR2 ANQGSEA. There are 12 residues in the CDR3. The CDR3 nucleotides are TGCAGCGTTGGGAGAGGGGCCAACGTCCTGACTTTC. This gives the protein CSVGRGANVLTF.

V gene TRBV12-3 or TRBV12-4 combines with J gene TRBJ2-5, with 9 nucleotides matching TRBD1. V trimming: 2 bases; J trimming: 0 bases; junction bases outside the gene matches: 4. The CDR3 contains 16 residues. CDR3 in DNA: TGTGCCAGCAGTTTAAAGGACAGGGGATACCAAGAGACCCAGTACTTC. Protein product: CASSLKDRGYQETQYF.

The chain is built from TRBV7-2 and TRBJ2-5; 13 bases map to TRBD2. J was trimmed by 3 bases and V by 5 bases; bases with no gene match: 9. Germline loops: CDR1 SGHTA, CDR2 FQGNSA. CDR3 length: 17 amino acids. CDR3 sequence reads: CASSDDPGLAGKETQYF. CDR3 DNA sequence: TGTGCCAGCAGCGACGATCCGGGACTAGCGGGAAAAGAGACCCAGTACTTC.